The 21 T cell receptor beta chains below all came from one sample that was sequenced in a study of T cell repertoires in cytomegalovirus infection. These TCRs are of unknown antigen specificity. In TCRdb, the reads were re-called with MiXCR into one record per CDR3 protein. Here the sample spans about 830,000 distinct CDR3 sequences, about 33% being singletons. The source material was cultured CD8+ T cells from PBMCs, sampled from culture after CMV antigen stimulation. The receptor source for this set is a human donor in good health (CMV status not recorded). Some clones in this sample may be carry-over from other donors' samples.

This clonotype was observed a handful of times. The V gene is TRBV19, the J gene TRBJ1-1; D is uncertain. Germline CDR1 and CDR2: LNHDA and SQIVND (reference sequence). CDR3 length equals 13 residues. With 5 bases removed from V and 3 bases from J, the gap between germline ends came to 10 bases. Here the CDR3 reads CASSVDAYTEAFF. CDR3 DNA sequence: TGTGCCAGTAGTGTTGACGCGTACACTGAAGCTTTCTTT.

A note on this clonotype: A much larger clone sits a single nucleotide away, making a read error possible. This chain joins TRBV7-1 and TRBJ1-5, with D unresolved. TRBV7-1 has ORF status, its function being uncertain. Trimming shortened V by 7 bases and J by 5 bases, and 12 bases separated the two germline ends. The CDR3 runs to 13 residues. CDR3 sequence: CASNRGGYQPQHF. CDR3 nucleotides: TGTGCCAGCAACCGGGGAGGGTATCAGCCCCAGCATTTT.

V is TRBV6-2 or TRBV6-3 and J is TRBJ2-7; D perhaps matches TRBD1 (5 bases). The CDR3 covers 16 residues. Germline V lookup: CDR1 MNHEY, CDR2 SVGEGT. V was pared by 7 bases and J by 4 bases, with 23 bases between. In DNA, the CDR3 is TGTGCCAGCACCCCAACCCTAACAGGCCCCGAGTACGAGCAGTACTTC. As protein: CASTPTLTGPEYEQYF.

The V gene is TRBV9, the J gene TRBJ2-3, with 9 bases aligning to TRBD2. Germline values: CDR1 SGDLS, CDR2 YYNGEE. Trimming cost V 2 bases and J 5 bases; bases outside gene matches: 9. The CDR3 covers 16 residues. This CDR3 reads CASSVRAGGPGDTQYF. The CDR3 nucleotides are TGTGCCAGCAGCGTCCGTGCGGGGGGGCCCGGAGATACGCAGTATTTT.

This clonotype was seen more than once but under ten times. The genes are TRBV4-1 and TRBJ2-7; 10 nucleotides agree with TRBD2. Trimming at V came to 6 bases and at J to 1 base, leaving 6 bases not matched to a gene. Germline CDR1 and CDR2: MGHRA and YSYEKL. This CDR3 has 15 residues. The DNA of the CDR3 is TGCGCCAGCAGTCCCTGGACTAGCGGATCCTACGAGCAGTACTTC. Protein product: CASSPWTSGSYEQYF.

This clonotype was seen a few times. The chain has TRBV5-5 and TRBJ2-3; 7 positions agree with TRBD1. Germline V gene lookup returns CDR1 SGHKS and CDR2 YYEKEE (reference sequence). The V segment lost 5 bases and the J segment 2 bases; nucleotides outside the gene matches: 14. This CDR3 is built from 17 residues. CDR3 residues: CASRGSWLGTDTDTQYF. CDR3 sequence (DNA): TGTGCCAGCAGGGGGTCTTGGCTTGGGACAGACACAGATACGCAGTATTTT. The variable domain in full, completed from reference TRBV5-5 and TRBJ2-3, reads DAGVTQSPTHLIKTRGQQVTLRCSPISGHKSVSWYQQVLGQGPQFIFQYYEKEERGRGNFPDRFSARQFPNYSSELNVNALLLGDSALYLCASRGSWLGTDTDTQYFGPGTRLTVL.

This clonotype was observed a handful of times. The V and J genes are TRBV29-1 and TRBJ2-7; 10 positions match TRBD1. The V segment lost 7 bases and the J segment 5 bases; nucleotides outside the gene matches: 8. CDR1 SQVTM and CDR2 ANQGSEA come from the germline V gene. The CDR3 contains 13 residues. The CDR3 sequence: CSALRDRGDEQYF. The CDR3 DNA sequence: TGCAGCGCCCTGCGGGACAGGGGCGACGAGCAGTACTTC.

This sequence joins TRBV12-3 or TRBV12-4 and TRBJ2-4; D not resolved. V was pared by 7 bases and J by 6 bases, with 10 bases between. The CDR3 contains 12 residues. CDR3 in DNA: TGTGCCAGCACCCTGGGCTCAAACATTCAGTACTTC. Its translation: CASTLGSNIQYF.

The chain couples TRBV5-1 to TRBJ1-1; D is possibly TRBD1 (5 bases). From germline, CDR1 is SGHRS and CDR2 YFSETQ. This CDR3 comprises 16 residues. V was cut by 1 base and J by 0 bases, with 13 bases left in between. The CDR3 bases are TGCGCCAGCAGCTTGAGGCAGGACATAATGAACACTGAAGCTTTCTTT. Translation: CASSLRQDIMNTEAFF.

At least ten counts were recorded for this clonotype. This chain uses TRBV7-2 with TRBJ2-2; 9 bases are a match to TRBD2. This CDR3 has 17 amino acids. Germline V CDR1 and CDR2: SGHTA, FQGNSA. Trimming cost V 3 bases and J 5 bases; bases outside gene matches: 10. The DNA of the CDR3 is TGTGCCAGCAGCTTTGGGGCGGGGGGGCCTGAGACCGGGGAGCTGTTTTTT. Translation gives CASSFGAGGPETGELFF.

The table lists this clonotype with a few counts. The chain employs TRBV11-1 and TRBJ1-2; TRBD1 is a possible D gene (6 bases). The germline V gene encodes CDR1 SGHAT and CDR2 FQDESV (reference sequence). CDR3 size: 12 residues. V was shortened by 5 bases and J by 7 bases, with 11 bases between the two germline ends. The CDR3 bases are TGTGCCAGCAGCGGTGCAGGGGCTGGCTACACCTTC. It specifies CASSGAGAGYTF.

As to this clonotype: At one end the junction does not follow the germline gene, possibly because of a read error. The genes are TRBV7-2 and TRBJ2-1; D unresolved. The germline V gene encodes CDR1 SGHTA and CDR2 FQGNSA. This CDR3 is built from 13 residues. CDR3 nucleotide sequence: TGTGCCTGCAGCCAACGTCCGTACAATGAGCAGTTCTTC. It is translated as CACSQRPYNEQFF.

This clonotype was found a few times. The CDR3 region is CASSEWGGILPGNTEAFF. The DNA for the CDR3 is TGTGCCAGCAGTGAATGGGGGGGTATCTTACCGGGGAACACTGAAGCTTTCTTT. The genes are TRBV25-1 and TRBJ1-1, with D perhaps matching TRBD1 (5 bases). The germline gives CDR1 MGHDK, CDR2 SYGVNS. V dropped 1 base and J dropped 1 base, with 19 bases sitting between them. This CDR3 spans 18 amino acids.

This sequence joins TRBV25-1 and TRBJ1-4, with D unclear. The CDR3 is 10 residues long. Trimming shortened V by 8 bases and J by 8 bases, and 6 bases separated the two germline ends. Germline CDR1 is MGHDK and CDR2 is SYGVNS. CDR3 residues: CASLKEKLFF. In DNA form, the CDR3 reads TGTGCCAGCCTAAAAGAAAAACTGTTTTTT.

The chain couples TRBV20-1 to TRBJ1-1, with D unclear. The CDR3 consists of 11 residues. CDR1 is DFQATT, CDR2 SNEGSKA, per germline (reference sequence). V gave up 0 bases and J gave up 7 bases, with 6 bases separating them. The CDR3, as DNA: TGCAGTGCTAGAGAGGGTAATGAAGCTTTCTTT. Translation: CSAREGNEAFF.

This clonotype was recorded a few times. A read error may produce the germline difference seen at one junction end. The rearrangement uses TRBV7-6 and TRBJ1-1; perhaps TRBD1 as D (5 bases). Germline V gene data show CDR1 as SGHVS and CDR2 as FNYEAQ. CDR3 length: 20 residues. DNA for the CDR3: TGTGCTAGCAGCTGGCCCCCCCGGGGCCCAGGTCTTCCTTTAAACACTGAAGCTTTCTTT. Amino acid sequence: CASSWPPRGPGLPLNTEAFF.

The chain links TRBV19 to TRBJ2-5; TRBD2 aligns across 13 bases. In germline, CDR1 is LNHDA, CDR2 SQIVND (reference sequence). The CDR3 sequence is 19 residues long. V dropped 3 bases and J dropped 1; count of bases not matched to a gene: 11. The CDR3 protein is CASSIDGTSGVTFQETQYF. The CDR3 region has the DNA TGTGCCAGTAGTATCGACGGGACTAGCGGGGTGACTTTCCAAGAGACCCAGTACTTC.

The rearrangement links TRBV3-1 to TRBJ2-7, with 8 bases matching TRBD2. The V segment lost 5 bases and the J segment 4 bases; nucleotides outside the gene matches: 4. Germline assignment: CDR1 LGHDT and CDR2 YNNKEL (reference sequence). The CDR3 length is 13 residues. The CDR3 reads CASSGTRRYEQYF. CDR3 bases: TGTGCCAGCAGCGGGACTAGGAGGTACGAGCAGTACTTC.

J is TRBJ2-2 and V is TRBV7-9, with TRBD2 matching 7 bases. The CDR3 covers 17 residues. Germline trimming cut 4 bases from V and 5 bases from J; bases unmatched to any gene: 13. Germline CDR1 SEHNR, CDR2 FQNEAQ (reference sequence). The CDR3 region has the DNA TGTGCCAGCAGCTCCAACGGGGGACTACTAAGAACCGGGGAGCTGTTTTTT. Protein product: CASSSNGGLLRTGELFF. Full variable domain (rest looked up from reference TRBV7-9 and TRBJ2-2): DTGVSQNPRHKITKRGQNVTFRCDPISEHNRLYWYRQTLGQGPEFLTYFQNEAQLEKSRLLSDRFSAERPKGSFSTLEIQRTEQGDSAMYLCASSSNGGLLRTGELFFGEGSRLTVL.

The chain links TRBV7-4 to TRBJ2-5; D is possibly TRBD1 (6 bases). Per germline, CDR1 SGHVT and CDR2 SQSDAQ. The CDR3 spans 16 residues. V was cut by 5 bases and J by 3 bases, with 19 bases left in between. CDR3 DNA: TGTGCCAGCAGCGGCCCAAGGGGGACCAGAAAAGAGACCCAGTACTTC. Amino acid sequence: CASSGPRGTRKETQYF.

This clonotype was detected only a few times. The chain employs TRBV6-5 and TRBJ2-7, with TRBD1 identical over 7 bases. The CDR3 has 12 residues. V lost 6 bases to trimming and J lost 6 bases; unmatched junction nucleotides: 5. The V gene's germline CDR1 is MNHEY and CDR2 SVGAGI. In DNA form, the CDR3 reads TGTGCCAGCAGCCTACAGGGGTTCGAGCAGTACTTC. Translating it yields CASSLQGFEQYF.